Listed below are T cell receptor beta chains from one sample, sequenced in a study of blood T cell repertoires in COVID-19. Profiling relied on immunoSEQ multiplex PCR, and the TCRdb table lists in-frame clones only, not all of them. The repertoire holds 180,000 or so clones, over 70% seen once, with approximately 12% in the top ten. The sequencing sample was made of PBMCs or T cells enriched from blood (not recorded which). These TCRs come from a woman aged 55 to 70 who had recovered from COVID-19. Both conserved end residues are part of each CDR3. D genes are given only for firm matches. Some rows mark clone size as missing; the rest say once, few, many or name a class of expanded clone.

clone size	D gene	V gene	J gene	CDR3 protein	CDR3 DNA
NA	NA	TRBV7-3	TRBJ1-1	CASSLTPSRGFTEAFF	TGTGCCAGCAGCTTAACCCCATCCCGGGGGTTCACTGAAGCTTTCTTT
NA	NA	TRBV30	TRBJ2-2	CASRVAGELFF	TGTGCCTCCAGGGTTGCTGGGGAGCTGTTTTTT
NA	NA	TRBV6-5	TRBJ2-5	CASSHRGGQETQYF	TGTGCCAGCAGTCACAGGGGAGGCCAAGAGACCCAGTACTTC
NA	NA	TRBV5-4	TRBJ2-5	CASSLDGGIQETQYF	TGTGCCAGCAGCCTCGACGGGGGAATCCAAGAGACCCAGTACTTC
NA	NA	TRBV5-1	TRBJ1-6	CASSLEQRNSPLHF	TGCGCCAGCAGCTTGGAGCAGAGGAATTCACCCCTCCACTTT
NA	TRBD1	TRBV2	TRBJ1-5	CASSLSGTGIGRPQHF	TGTGCCAGCAGTCTTTCCGGGACAGGGATTGGGCGGCCCCAGCATTTT
NA	NA	TRBV20-1	TRBJ2-3	CSASTTETDTQYF	TGCAGTGCTAGTACCACAGAGACAGATACGCAGTATTTT
NA	NA	TRBV28	TRBJ2-5	CASSKQETQYF	TGTGCCAGCAGTAAACAGGAGACCCAGTACTTC
many	TRBD1	TRBV7-2	TRBJ2-1	CASSSRGKSTKPISEQFF	TGTGCCAGCAGCTCCAGGGGGAAGAGCACGAAACCTATCAGTGAGCAGTTCTTC
NA	NA	TRBV27	TRBJ1-1	CASSLVPGDTEAFF	TGTGCCAGCAGTTTAGTTCCAGGGGACACTGAAGCTTTCTTT
NA	NA	TRBV5-6	TRBJ2-7	CASSSDIYEQYF	TGTGCCAGCAGCTCGGACATCTACGAGCAGTACTTC
NA	NA	TRBV28	TRBJ1-2	CASSLGQFYYGYTF	TGTGCCAGCAGTTTAGGACAGTTTTACTATGGCTACACCTTC
NA	NA	TRBV9	TRBJ1-4	CASSPRTNLGEKLFF	TGTGCCAGCAGCCCCAGGACAAACCTGGGGGAAAAACTGTTTTTT
NA	NA	TRBV6-5	TRBJ2-7	CASSTGTHSYEQYF	TGTGCCAGCAGTACCGGGACTCACTCCTACGAGCAGTACTTC
once	TRBD2	TRBV7-8	TRBJ2-2	CASSQALRGVTGELFF	TGTGCCAGCAGCCAGGCTTTGCGGGGGGTTACCGGGGAGCTGTTTTTT
NA	NA	TRBV28	TRBJ2-4	CASSLSRGLAKNIQYF	TGTGCCAGCAGTTTATCTCGGGGATTAGCCAAAAACATTCAGTACTTC
NA	NA	TRBV12-3/TRBV12-4	TRBJ1-1	CASSLKTGAFF	TGTGCCAGCAGCCTCAAGACAGGAGCTTTCTTT
NA	TRBD2	TRBV28	TRBJ2-3	CASSRTRTDTQYF	TGTGCCAGCAGTAGGACTAGGACAGATACGCAGTATTTT